These T cell receptor beta chains were read from a single sample in a study of patients and donors after allogeneic stem cell transplantation. TCRdb itself ran the RT-PCR reads through MiXCR, one entry per CDR3 protein. Of around 170,000 distinct CDR3 sequences listed, more than 20% are singletons. Sequenced input: blood, either unsorted or a sorted T cell fraction (not recorded which). These receptors came from a human donor who was either an allogeneic HSCT recipient or a stem cell or donor lymphocyte infusion donor (not recorded which). It is not recorded whose cells these are; they may come from a transplant donor. Both conserved end residues are part of each CDR3. Each record gives: CDR3 length, D gene, V gene, J gene, clone size, CDR3 DNA, CDR3 protein. D genes are given only for firm matches. Where a row states a size, it is once, few, many or the class of an expanded clone; other rows omit it.

14	TRBD1	TRBV11-3	TRBJ1-1	-	TGTGCCAGCAGCTTAGCAGGGGGCGTCACTGAAGCTTTCTTT	CASSLAGGVTEAFF
13	-	TRBV7-8	TRBJ2-4	few	TGTGCCAGCAGCCACTACGAGGGGGGCATTCAGTACTTC	CASSHYEGGIQYF
15	-	TRBV7-9	TRBJ1-1	-	TGTGCCAGCAGCTTTTCCGGGTGGGTGAACACTGAAGCTTTCTTT	CASSFSGWVNTEAFF
13	TRBD1	TRBV20-1	TRBJ2-7	-	TGCAGTGCAAACAGGGGTGGCAGCTACGAGCAGTACTTC	CSANRGGSYEQYF
16	TRBD1	TRBV5-1	TRBJ1-1	-	TGCGCCAGCAGCCCCGTTGGACAGGGGATATTCACTGAAGCTTTCTTT	CASSPVGQGIFTEAFF
16	-	TRBV2	TRBJ1-5	few	TGTGCCAGCAGTGAAGGGACAGCTAATAGCAATCAGCCCCAGCATTTT	CASSEGTANSNQPQHF
17	-	TRBV11-2	TRBJ1-1	-	TGTGCCAGCAGCTCCCTTATGGTCCGGGGGCTGAACACTGAAGCTTTCTTT	CASSSLMVRGLNTEAFF
15	-	TRBV6-5	TRBJ1-4	-	TGTGCCAGCAGTTATTTCGGGGGAGATAATGAAAAACTGTTTTTT	CASSYFGGDNEKLFF
16	-	TRBV5-5	TRBJ2-1	-	TGTGCCAGCAGCTTGTTCGGGGAAAGAGGAATCAATGAGCAGTTCTTC	CASSLFGERGINEQFF
13	-	TRBV6-1	TRBJ1-2	few	TGTGCCAGCAGTGAAACGGCTCCGGTGGGCTACACCTTC	CASSETAPVGYTF
16	-	TRBV20-1	TRBJ2-2	-	TGCAGTGCTAGGTCTGGAGAGGACCCTTTAAACGGGGAGCTGTTTTTT	CSARSGEDPLNGELFF
15	-	TRBV5-8	TRBJ1-5	-	TGTGCCAGCAGCTTGGTTAACAGCTACAATCAGCCCCAGCATTTT	CASSLVNSYNQPQHF
15	-	TRBV7-2	TRBJ1-1	few	TGTGCCAGCAGCCCACGACACGGGTCGGGCACTGAAGCTTTCTTT	CASSPRHGSGTEAFF
14	TRBD1	TRBV5-6	TRBJ1-2	few	TGTGCCAGCATCATTACAGGGGGCGACTATGGCTACACCTTC	CASIITGGDYGYTF
12	-	TRBV12-3/TRBV12-4	TRBJ1-2	-	TGTGCCAGCAGCACAGGGCCCCTAGGCTACACCTTC	CASSTGPLGYTF
13	-	TRBV6-2/TRBV6-3	TRBJ1-1	few	TGTGCCAGCGGGACGATTTCCGACACTGAAGCTTTCTTT	CASGTISDTEAFF
12	-	TRBV29-1	TRBJ1-2	-	TGCAGCGTTCAAGGAGGGGACTATGGCTACACCTTC	CSVQGGDYGYTF
12	TRBD1	TRBV14	TRBJ1-2	few	TGTGCCAGCAGACGGACAGGGGACGGCTACACCTTC	CASRRTGDGYTF
13	-	TRBV28	TRBJ1-3	-	TGTGCCAGCAGTTTCAGGGGCAGGAACACCATATATTTT	CASSFRGRNTIYF
15	-	TRBV7-9	TRBJ1-2	few	TGTGCCAGCAGCTACCCGCGGGGGGGAGACTATGGCTACACCTTC	CASSYPRGGDYGYTF
15	-	TRBV9	TRBJ1-3	few	TGTGCCAGCAGCGTAGCCGGGACGTCTGGAAACACCATATATTTT	CASSVAGTSGNTIYF
12	TRBD2	TRBV28	TRBJ2-2	-	TGTGCCAGCAGTTTATCCGGGGGGAAGCTGTTTTTT	CASSLSGGKLFF
14	-	TRBV20-1	TRBJ1-1	-	TGCAGTGCTCTTCGGGCAGGGGTTTATACTGAAGCTTTCTTT	CSALRAGVYTEAFF
17	TRBD1	TRBV20-1	TRBJ1-6	-	TGCAGTGCTAGAGATCAACAGGGGGGTTCCTATAATTCACCCCTCCACTTT	CSARDQQGGSYNSPLHF
15	-	TRBV7-9	TRBJ2-5	-	TGTGCCAGCAGCTTAGAATTATCCCAACAAGAGACCCAGTACTTC	CASSLELSQQETQYF
10	-	TRBV12-3/TRBV12-4	TRBJ1-1	many	TGTGCCAGCAGTTTGGCTGAAGCTTTCTTT	CASSLAEAFF
18	-	TRBV5-1	TRBJ2-3	once	TGCGCCAGCAGCTTGGCCAAAATGGTGGATATCGGCACAGATACGCAGTATTTT	CASSLAKMVDIGTDTQYF
16	TRBD2	TRBV5-1	TRBJ2-3	-	TGCGCCAGCAGCTTCGGACTAGCGGGGAACACAGATACGCAGTATTTT	CASSFGLAGNTDTQYF
13	-	TRBV7-6	TRBJ2-5	few	TGTGCCAGCAGCTTAGCCCATAGGGAGACCCAGTACTTC	CASSLAHRETQYF
12	-	TRBV9	TRBJ1-1	few	TGTGCCAGCAGCGTCGCGGGCACTGAAGCTTTCTTT	CASSVAGTEAFF
13	-	TRBV7-4	TRBJ1-1	few	TGTGCCAGCAGCTTAGTGAAGGCGACTGAAGCTTTCTTT	CASSLVKATEAFF
14	TRBD2	TRBV7-2	TRBJ2-7	few	TGTGCCAGCAGCTTAGGGAGGATGCTAGCGGGGGAGTACTTC	CASSLGRMLAGEYF
18	-	TRBV2	TRBJ1-5	-	TGTGCCAGCAGGGGATTGGGGATCTTGACAGATCCCAATCAGCCCCAGCATTTT	CASRGLGILTDPNQPQHF
11	-	TRBV20-1	TRBJ1-2	-	TGCAGTGCTAGAGATCTCTATGGCTACACCTTC	CSARDLYGYTF
15	-	TRBV4-3	TRBJ1-1	-	TGCGCCAGCAGCCAAGGAAACAGTTTGAACACTGAAGCTTTCTTT	CASSQGNSLNTEAFF
15	-	TRBV7-2	TRBJ2-5	-	TGTGCCAGCAGCCGGCGGACTAACCCCCAAGAGACCCAGTACTTC	CASSRRTNPQETQYF
11	-	TRBV27	TRBJ1-1	many	TGTGCCAGCAAAGGACGAACTGAAGCTTTCTTT	CASKGRTEAFF
13	-	TRBV2	TRBJ2-1	few	TGTGCCAGCAGTGAAGCTGAGTTGAATGAGCAGTTCTTC	CASSEAELNEQFF
11	-	TRBV6-6	TRBJ2-7	-	TGTGCCAGCCAGGGAGGCTACGAGCAGTACTTC	CASQGGYEQYF
15	-	TRBV5-1	TRBJ2-1	-	TGCGCCAGCAGCTTGTATTACGGAGCAACCAATGAGCAGTTCTTC	CASSLYYGATNEQFF
13	-	TRBV20-1	TRBJ2-2	-	TGCAGTGCCAAGGACAGTCGCACCGGGGAGCTGTTTTTT	CSAKDSRTGELFF
11	TRBD1	TRBV12-3/TRBV12-4	TRBJ2-1	few	TGTGCCAGCAGCCCGGACAGGACCCAGTTCTTC	CASSPDRTQFF